Sequencing of this T cell receptor (beta chain) was carried out in a study of shared clonotypes between healthy human individuals. Study as a whole: CD8 memory received one plate per donor, CD8 naive two, CD4 memory three and CD4 naive three.

On sorted subsets, replicate PCRs used about 0.2 ug DNA, or 27,000 or so T cell genomes. Under the authors' procedure: Filtering was not the same, since immunoSEQ gave junction-only sequences without quality scores. Here immunoSEQ multiplex PCR was the method, and the copy in TCRdb shows in-frame clones only, minus some. V and J calls and clone size are copied from that table; D and trimming were computed from the DNA. The sample yields 550,000 to 750,000 clones, around 95% seen once. CD45RO-negative CD8 cells positively selected for CCR7 made up the naive population, which excluded terminally differentiated effector memory CD45RA+ cells. As concerns this clone: The target antigen is unknown.

Regarding the study as a whole: It was the non-shared clonotypes that had lower generation probabilities than clonotypes shared by all four donors.

The source is a young woman in good health. Sequenced sample: naive CD8+ T cells sorted from blood.

DNA of the CDR3: TGTGCCAGTAGTGCATCCGGGACAGGGACCTACGAGCAGTACTTC. It translates to CASSASGTGTYEQYF. This rearrangement joins TRBV19 to TRBJ2-7, with TRBD1 matching over 9 bases. J gave up 2 bases and V 5 bases, and 7 bases lay outside the gene matches. This CDR3 is built from 15 residues. CDR1 and CDR2 from the germline V gene are LNHDA and SQIVND (reference sequence).